The rows below give T cell receptor beta chains drawn from one sample of a study of regulatory T cells in long-lasting Graves disease. One entry per CDR3 protein, called by TCRdb with MiXCR from the multiplex PCR reads. The sample includes more than 400,000 distinct CDR3 sequences, 15% to 20% of them seen just once. These records were also assigned to another study, of T cells in Graves' hyperthyroidism and ophthalmopathy.

The specimen comprised peripheral blood mononuclear cells (PBMCs), sampled at new diagnosis, from a patient treated with antithyroid drugs. Source of these receptors: a man in his forties or fifties with Graves disease. Each CDR3 is given with its conserved first and last residue. A D gene is named only where the DNA matches it firmly. Only some rows state a clone size, as once, few, many or a class for expanded clones.

abundance,d_gene,v_gene,j_gene,CDR3nt,CDR3aa
NA,NA,TRBV30,TRBJ1-1,TGTCCCTGGAGTTGGGGCGCTGAAGCTTTCTTT,CPWSWGAEAFF
once,NA,TRBV27,TRBJ1-1,TGTGCCAGCAGTTTATACGGCAGGTTGAACACTGAAGCTTTCTTT,CASSLYGRLNTEAFF
NA,NA,TRBV12-3/TRBV12-4,TRBJ1-1,TGTGCCAGCAGGGCACCAGGCCAGGAGTGGACTGAAGCTTTCTTT,CASRAPGQEWTEAFF
many,TRBD2,TRBV20-1,TRBJ2-3,TGCAGTGCTAGGGGGGTAGCAGCGGGAGGCACAGATACGCAGTATTTT,CSARGVAAGGTDTQYF
few,TRBD1,TRBV5-1,TRBJ2-1,TGCGCCAGCAGCTTGGACCGGGACAGCAACCATGAGCAGTTCTTC,CASSLDRDSNHEQFF
few,TRBD2,TRBV20-1,TRBJ2-3,TGCAGTGCTAGAGACGGATTTGGGGGTAACGGGAGGGCCTCTGATACGCAGTATTTT,CSARDGFGGNGRASDTQYF
many,TRBD1,TRBV20-1,TRBJ2-1,TGCAGTGCGATACCCACTGACAGGGGATGGTACAATGAGCAGTTCTTC,CSAIPTDRGWYNEQFF
many,NA,TRBV30,TRBJ1-5,TGTGCCTCCTCCGGAGGGCTCAATCAGCCCCAGCATTTT,CASSGGLNQPQHF
many,TRBD2,TRBV14,TRBJ2-3,TGTGCCAGCAGCCAGCTGCGAGCGGGAGAAGATACGCAGTATTTT,CASSQLRAGEDTQYF
many,NA,TRBV9,TRBJ2-5,TGTGCCAGCAGCGTAGTAGGGACTGATAAAGAGACCCAGTACTTC,CASSVVGTDKETQYF
many,NA,TRBV28,TRBJ2-1,TGTGCCAGCACCAATTCCAGGGCGCCCTACAATGAGCAGTTCTTC,CASTNSRAPYNEQFF
many,NA,TRBV28,TRBJ1-2,TGTGCCAGCCTCTCGGGACCGACTAACTATGGCTACACCTTC,CASLSGPTNYGYTF
many,NA,TRBV24-1,TRBJ1-2,TGTGCCACCAGTGATTTATATGGCTACACCTTC,CATSDLYGYTF
many,NA,TRBV19,TRBJ2-2,TGTGCCAGTAGCGAGGAGGGGCGCGGGGAGCTGTTTTTT,CASSEEGRGELFF
NA,NA,TRBV20-1,TRBJ2-1,TGCAGTGCTAGAGATTGGATTGGGGGTGAGCAGTTCTTC,CSARDWIGGEQFF
many,NA,TRBV20-1,TRBJ1-2,TGCAGTGCCCTTATACCCGGGACGCGGCGCTACACCTTC,CSALIPGTRRYTF
few,NA,TRBV9,TRBJ1-2,TGTGCCAGCAGCCCCCGGGCCTCTGATGGCTACACCTTC,CASSPRASDGYTF
many,TRBD2,TRBV6-1,TRBJ2-1,TGTGCCAGCAAACTAGGACTAGCGGGAGCGGGTGAGCAGTTCTTC,CASKLGLAGAGEQFF
many,NA,TRBV11-2,TRBJ1-1,TGTGCCAGCAGCTTTCGGGGGGGCACTGAAGCTTTCTTT,CASSFRGGTEAFF
NA,TRBD2,TRBV3-1,TRBJ2-3,TGTGCCAGCAGCCAAGGGGGACTAGCGGCCACAGATACGCAGTATTTT,CASSQGGLAATDTQYF
many,NA,TRBV7-8,TRBJ2-2,TGTGCCAGCAGCTTAGAACCTAGCGAGGAGGCCGGGGAGCTGTTTTTT,CASSLEPSEEAGELFF
many,NA,TRBV5-1,TRBJ2-5,TGCGCCAGCAGCTCCCCCTCCCCTCAAGAGACCCAGTACTTC,CASSSPSPQETQYF
many,NA,TRBV24-1,TRBJ2-7,TGTGCCACCAGTGATCCAGGACGCGGCCACGAGCAGTACTTC,CATSDPGRGHEQYF
many,TRBD2,TRBV29-1,TRBJ2-1,TGCAGCGCCCTAGCGGGAGGGCTTGCCTCCTACAATGAGCAGTTCTTC,CSALAGGLASYNEQFF
many,NA,TRBV5-6,TRBJ1-4,TGTGCCAGCAGCTTGGAAGCAACTAATGAAAAACTGTTTTTT,CASSLEATNEKLFF
NA,NA,TRBV7-3,TRBJ1-2,TGTGCCAGCAGTCCCGGGGCTCCAGGCGGGAACTATGGCTACACCTTC,CASSPGAPGGNYGYTF